These 31 T cell receptor beta chains came from one sample sequenced in a study of CD8+CD57+ T cells in acquired aplastic anemia. Both TCR beta VDJ combination and CDR3 sequence profiling were carried out. Genomic DNA was the template for this profiling. MiXCR, run by TCRdb on the reads, gives a single entry per CDR3 protein. The repertoire includes around 170,000 distinct CDR3 sequences, approximately 48% of them detected once, and approximately 9.4% sits in the top ten. Sequencing involved patients with CD8+CD57+ cell expansion previously shown by flow cytometry. Sequenced input: sorted CD4+, CD8+, or CD8+CD57+ T cells (not recorded which) from PBMCs. The receptors originated from a human donor with aplastic anemia.

This clonotype was detected many times. The chain is built from TRBV27 and TRBJ1-6, with no clear D. Germline CDR1 reads MNHEY; CDR2 reads SMNVEV (reference sequence). CDR3 length: 14 residues. V lost 2 bases, J lost 3 bases, and 5 bases lay in between. The CDR3 bases are TGTGCCAGCAGTTTAATTGGCTATAATTCACCCCTCCACTTT. Protein product: CASSLIGYNSPLHF.

This clonotype was detected only a few times. The chain carries TRBV10-3 and TRBJ2-7, with 8 positions matching TRBD1. Trimming took 6 bases from V and 5 from J; bases not matched to a gene: 15. Germline loops: CDR1 ENHRY, CDR2 SYGVKD. The CDR3 length is 16 residues. DNA of the CDR3: TGTGCCATCAGGGACCCGGGCAGGACAGGGAAAGACGAGCAGTACTTC. Translated, it gives CAIRDPGRTGKDEQYF.

The chain employs TRBV10-3 and TRBJ2-1; 8 nucleotides match TRBD1. The germline gives CDR1 ENHRY, CDR2 SYGVKD. This CDR3 comprises 16 residues. The V gene end was trimmed by 10 bases and the J gene end by 2 bases; junction bases not matched to a gene: 13. The CDR3 nucleotides read TGTGCCACCCATCCGGTGGGGACAGGAGCCTACAATGAGCAGTTCTTC. Amino acids: CATHPVGTGAYNEQFF.

This chain joins TRBV19 and TRBJ1-2; 9 bases map to TRBD1. The CDR3 runs to 14 residues. Germline values: CDR1 LNHDA, CDR2 SQIVND (reference sequence). J lost 5 bases, V lost 3 bases, and 4 bases had no gene match. The CDR3 reads CASSMGDRAYGYTF. The CDR3 DNA reads TGTGCCAGTAGTATGGGGGACAGGGCGTATGGCTACACCTTC.

V and J are TRBV5-1 and TRBJ1-2; D uncertain. CDR3 size: 13 residues. Germline V gives CDR1 SGHRS, CDR2 YFSETQ. The V end was cut by 0 bases, the J end by 6 bases, with 9 bases between. The CDR3 region is CASSLVQADGYTF. The CDR3 DNA is TGCGCCAGCAGCTTGGTGCAGGCGGATGGCTACACCTTC.

The chain combines TRBV20-1 with TRBJ2-5, with TRBD2 matching 8 bases. The CDR3 totals 14 residues. V dropped 2 bases and J dropped 2; count of bases not matched to a gene: 4. Germline-derived CDR1 and CDR2 are DFQATT and SNEGSKA (reference sequence). The DNA of the CDR3 is TGCAGTGCTAGAAGGTCTAGCGGGCAAGAGACCCAGTACTTC. This codes for CSARRSSGQETQYF.

This clonotype was observed many times. V is TRBV5-1 and J is TRBJ2-3; D may be TRBD2 (5 bases). This CDR3 has 14 amino acids. Trimming stripped 3 bases from V and 2 bases from J, with 10 bases between. Germline lookup yields CDR1 SGHRS and CDR2 YFSETQ. DNA of the CDR3: TGCGCCAGCAGCTCGACTAATCCCACAGATACGCAGTATTTT. Protein: CASSSTNPTDTQYF.

The V call is TRBV4-2, the J call TRBJ1-2; no clear D gene. Germline V gene data show CDR1 as LGHNA and CDR2 as YNFKEQ. V was clipped by 0 bases and J by 7 bases, with 12 bases between them. The CDR3 spans 14 residues. The chain's CDR3 is CASSQDRGISGYTF. CDR3 DNA sequence: TGTGCCAGCAGCCAAGACAGAGGGATCTCTGGCTACACCTTC.

This clonotype was detected many times. The chain couples TRBV20-1 to TRBJ1-2, with 8 bases lining up with TRBD1. Germline V CDR1 and CDR2: DFQATT, SNEGSKA (reference sequence). CDR3 size: 13 residues. V lost 6 bases and J lost 3; bases outside the gene matches: 6. This chain's CDR3 is CSAAGGFYYGYTF. CDR3 coding DNA: TGCAGTGCAGCAGGGGGCTTTTACTATGGCTACACCTTC.

This clonotype was observed a few times. This rearrangement joins TRBV12-3 or TRBV12-4 to TRBJ2-7; D is unresolved. Trimming removed 9 bases at V and 5 bases at J, with 11 bases between. The CDR3 spans 11 residues. The DNA for the CDR3 is TGTGCCAGTAAGGTCGATGACGAGCAGTACTTC. Residues: CASKVDDEQYF.

About this clonotype: One junction end does not reproduce the germline sequence, and a read error may be involved. The genes are TRBV7-2 and TRBJ2-5, with D perhaps matching TRBD1 (6 bases). Germline V gene data show CDR1 as SGHTA and CDR2 as FQGNSA. CDR3 length: 12 residues. The CDR3: CASSLRDNFGDF. The CDR3 DNA reads TGTGCCAGCAGCCTCCGGGACAACTTCGGCGACTTC.

V gene TRBV7-3 combines with J gene TRBJ1-2; D not certain. Germline V gives CDR1 SGHTA, CDR2 FQGTGA. This CDR3 comprises 13 residues. Trimming removed 2 bases from V and 2 bases from J, with 6 bases in between. The CDR3 coding sequence is TGTGCCAGCAGCTTATCTAAGAACTATGGCTACACCTTC. This translates into CASSLSKNYGYTF.

V gene TRBV10-3 combines with J gene TRBJ2-1; 7 bases align to TRBD2. The trim removed 8 bases at V and 0 bases at J, leaving 7 bases unmatched. This CDR3 contains 15 residues. Germline CDR1 reads ENHRY; CDR2 reads SYGVKD. The DNA of the CDR3 is TGTGCCATCGGCCCGGGGGGACTCTCCTACAATGAGCAGTTCTTC. The encoded protein is CAIGPGGLSYNEQFF.

The chain recombines TRBV20-1 with TRBJ1-2, with 11 bases lining up with TRBD1. The CDR3 spans 12 residues. J was trimmed by 8 bases and V by 3 bases; bases with no gene match: 2. Germline CDR1 and CDR2: DFQATT and SNEGSKA (reference sequence). The CDR3 bases are TGCAGTGCTAGGGACAGGGGGCTCGGCTACACCTTC. Residues: CSARDRGLGYTF.

This clonotype was seen repeatedly, ten times or more. The chain joins TRBV12-3 or TRBV12-4 to TRBJ1-6; TRBD1 might be the D (5 bases). Trimming cost V 5 bases and J 10 bases, with 18 bases left between them. This CDR3 comprises 15 residues. The CDR3 bases are TGTGCCAGCAGTGACTCCTCCCAGGGAAGATCACCCCTCCACTTT. Translation gives CASSDSSQGRSPLHF.

As concerns this clonotype: This may be a read error: a much more frequent sequence differs by one nucleotide. The V gene is TRBV7-2, the J gene TRBJ2-1; no reliable D call. This CDR3 region has 13 residues. Trimming took off 5 bases at V and 0 bases at J, with 5 bases between the two ends. Germline V gene lookup returns CDR1 SGHTA and CDR2 FQGNSA. The CDR3: CASSRTSYNEQFF. The CDR3 bases are TGTGCCAGCAGCCGGACCTCCTACAATGAGCAGTTCTTC. Using reference TRBV7-2 and TRBJ2-1 for the parts outside the CDR3, the full variable domain is GAGVSQSPSNKVTEKGKDVELRCDPISGHTALYWYRQSLGQGLEFLIYFQGNSAPDKSGLPSDRFSAERTGGSVSTLTIQRTQQEDSAVYLCASSRTSYNEQFFGPGTRLTVL.

The CDR3 DNA is TGCAGTGCTGAGGACGGACAGACCCAGTACTTC. Translation gives CSAEDGQTQYF. The V and J genes are TRBV20-1 and TRBJ2-5, with unresolved D. This CDR3 contains 11 residues. Germline CDR1 is DFQATT and CDR2 is SNEGSKA (reference sequence). Trimming pared 5 bases from V and 6 bases from J, leaving 10 bases between.

This clonotype turned up a few times. The CDR3 reads CATSRDGRGQGEKLFF. CDR3 coding DNA: TGTGCCACCAGCAGAGATGGCAGGGGGCAGGGTGAAAAACTGTTTTTT. The gene calls are TRBV15 and TRBJ1-4, with TRBD1 matching over 8 bases. Germline-derived CDR1 and CDR2 are LNHNV and YYDKDF (reference sequence). This CDR3 spans 16 amino acids. Trimming at V came to 0 bases and at J to 7 bases, leaving 7 bases not matched to a gene.

This clonotype was counted many times. The rearrangement joins TRBV20-1 to TRBJ2-5, with a possible D match to TRBD1 (5 bases). The germline V gene encodes CDR1 DFQATT and CDR2 SNEGSKA (reference sequence). The length of the CDR3 is 15 residues. Trimming took 0 bases from V and 4 from J, leaving 15 bases between them. The CDR3 is CSARDGTEGVETQYF. The CDR3 coding sequence is TGCAGTGCTAGAGATGGCACCGAAGGGGTAGAGACCCAGTACTTC.

The CDR3 DNA sequence: TGCAGTGCTAGACAGGGGGCTGGGGCCAACGTCCTGACTTTC. Amino acids: CSARQGAGANVLTF. The chain uses TRBV20-1 and TRBJ2-6; 7 positions agree with TRBD1. From germline, CDR1 is DFQATT and CDR2 SNEGSKA (reference sequence). This CDR3 has 14 residues. J lost 2 bases, V lost 2 bases, and 0 bases had no gene match.

The J gene is TRBJ1-1, the V gene TRBV25-1; TRBD1 might be the D (6 bases). Germline loops: CDR1 MGHDK, CDR2 SYGVNS. V gave up 1 base and J gave up 5 bases, with 14 bases separating them. CDR3 size: 15 residues. CDR3 bases: TGTGCCAGCAGTGAATCAGCAACAGGGTGGACTGAAGCTTTCTTT. This codes for CASSESATGWTEAFF.

This chain joins TRBV10-3 and TRBJ1-1; a weak D match, TRBD1 (6 bases). CDR3 length: 16 amino acids. V lost 4 bases to trimming and J lost 0 bases, with 15 bases between them. Germline V gene data show CDR1 as ENHRY and CDR2 as SYGVKD. The CDR3 here is CAISARGVGMNTEAFF. The CDR3 DNA reads as TGTGCCATCAGTGCTAGGGGGGTGGGGATGAACACTGAAGCTTTCTTT.

On this clonotype: Its ends do not fully match the called genes, so a read error is possible. This rearrangement joins TRBV7-9 to TRBJ2-3; perhaps TRBD1 as D (6 bases). Looked up from germline, CDR1 is SEHNR and CDR2 is FQNEAQ (reference sequence). The CDR3 loop spans 11 amino acids. In DNA form, the CDR3 reads TGTGCCAGCAGCTCGACAGGTACGCAGTATTTT. The encoded protein is CASSSTGTQYF.

The chain joins TRBV19 to TRBJ1-1; no reliable D call. V was cut by 1 base and J by 2 bases, with 8 bases left in between. CDR3 length equals 14 residues. Germline CDR1 and CDR2: LNHDA and SQIVND (reference sequence). The CDR3 DNA reads as TGTGCCAGTAGTATAGTAGCAGGTAACACTGAAGCTTTCTTT. Residues: CASSIVAGNTEAFF.

The V gene is TRBV20-1, the J gene TRBJ2-5, with 10 bases fitting TRBD2. Losses at the gene ends were 0 bases for V and 6 bases for J; bases not matched to a gene: 7. Germline V gene lookup returns CDR1 DFQATT and CDR2 SNEGSKA (reference sequence). The CDR3 loop spans 15 amino acids. The CDR3 region is CSARDWGTSEKTQYF. The CDR3 DNA reads TGCAGTGCTAGAGATTGGGGGACTAGCGAAAAGACCCAGTACTTC.

This clonotype appeared once. The chain is built from TRBV29-1 and TRBJ2-2; D possibly corresponds to TRBD2 (6 bases). Germline loops: CDR1 SQVTM, CDR2 ANQGSEA. There are 12 residues in the CDR3. V lost 6 bases, J lost 7 bases, and 12 bases lay in between. The CDR3 reads CSVVSGVGELFF. CDR3 coding DNA: TGCAGCGTGGTCTCGGGAGTCGGGGAGCTGTTTTTT.

The table lists this clonotype with a few counts. The J gene is TRBJ1-5, the V gene TRBV10-3; possible D gene TRBD1, 5 bases. This CDR3 comprises 14 residues. CDR1 and CDR2 (germline): ENHRY, SYGVKD. V lost 10 bases and J lost 1, with 14 bases in between. The CDR3 sequence is CATKGEGSNQPQHF. In DNA form, the CDR3 reads TGTGCCACCAAAGGGGAAGGAAGCAATCAGCCCCAGCATTTT.

The J gene is TRBJ2-7, the V gene TRBV20-1; TRBD1 matches at 9 bases. The CDR3 is made up of 12 amino acids. Germline V lookup: CDR1 DFQATT, CDR2 SNEGSKA (reference sequence). The CDR3 DNA is TGCAGAACCGGGACAGGGCCTTTCGAGCAGTACTTC. Its translation: CRTGTGPFEQYF.

For this clonotype: The junction does not match germline at one end; this may be a read error. For the CDR3, the DNA is TGTACCAGCAGTTCGACAGGTCGCGATCAGCCCCAGCATTTT. It specifies CTSSSTGRDQPQHF. The V call is TRBV12-3 or TRBV12-4, the J call TRBJ1-5, with D maybe TRBD1 (6 bases). The CDR3 is 14 residues long.

The chain links TRBV5-1 to TRBJ1-1; D is uncertain. Germline CDR1 and CDR2: SGHRS and YFSETQ. CDR3 length: 15 amino acids. V dropped 4 bases and J dropped 1 base, with 14 bases sitting between them. The CDR3 DNA is TGCGCCAGCAGCCTCCGACAAGCTAAGAACACTGAAGCTTTCTTT. It specifies CASSLRQAKNTEAFF.

The chain recombines TRBV2 with TRBJ1-2, with a tentative D call TRBD1 (5 bases). Germline V CDR1 and CDR2: SNHLY, FYNNEI. V was cut by 6 bases and J by 12 bases, with 20 bases left in between. The CDR3 is made up of 13 amino acids. CDR3 loop: CASSLAGQGGNTF. CDR3 nucleotide sequence: TGTGCCAGCAGCTTAGCTGGTCAGGGTGGAAACACCTTC.